This TCR beta chain comes out of a study of CD8 T cells in ankylosing spondylitis. Study observations and caveats: Some motif variants were previously reported in reactive arthritis synovial fluid and blood. Disease-linked clones reportedly concentrated significantly in matched ankylosing spondylitis synovial fluid.

The V gene lost 0 bases and the J gene lost 7 bases, with 18 bases spanning the gap. The CDR3 consists of 16 residues. CDR1 and CDR2 from the germline V gene are LGHNA and YSLEER. Making use of molecular barcodes, quantitative 5'-RACE generated TCR beta libraries. TCRdb called the 5' RACE reads again in MiXCR, with one record for every CDR3 protein. Of some 250,000 distinct CDR3 sequences in the sample, over 8.5% were seen once. In its sample, this clonotype was seen a few times. Its antigen is not identified. The sample comprised blood, either unsorted or a sorted T cell fraction (not recorded which). This TCR was sampled from a male donor with ankylosing spondylitis or in good health (not recorded which). The chain links TRBV4-3 to TRBJ1-2; TRBD1 might be the D (6 bases). In nucleotides, the CDR3 is TGCGCCAGCAGCCAAGACTGGGCAGGGGTAGATCCTGGCTACACCTTC. It yields the protein CASSQDWAGVDPGYTF.